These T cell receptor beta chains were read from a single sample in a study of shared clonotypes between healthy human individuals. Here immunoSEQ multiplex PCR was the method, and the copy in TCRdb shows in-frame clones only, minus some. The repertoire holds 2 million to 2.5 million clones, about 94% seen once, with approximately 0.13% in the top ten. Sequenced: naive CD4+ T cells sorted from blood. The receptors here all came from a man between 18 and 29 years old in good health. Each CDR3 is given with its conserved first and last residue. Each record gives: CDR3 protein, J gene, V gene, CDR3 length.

CASSPEGGGYTF	TRBJ1-2	TRBV7-8	12
CASSLGPSGLDSYEQYF	TRBJ2-7	TRBV5-1	17
CASRFSLGQPQHF	TRBJ1-5	TRBV10-2	13
CASSQDVGRWEAFF	TRBJ1-1	TRBV4-1	14
CASSLTGGQGSGYTF	TRBJ1-2	TRBV7-3	15
CASSFGTQVQETQYF	TRBJ2-5	TRBV5-1	15
CASTGQGVSYEQYF	TRBJ2-7	TRBV2	14
CASSQEGTGPSGANVLTF	TRBJ2-6	TRBV4-1	18
CASSEYDRGGGEQYF	TRBJ2-7	TRBV25-1	15
CASSTWRPKGRKNTEAFF	TRBJ1-1	TRBV5-4	18
CASSLAPTSSEQFF	TRBJ2-1	TRBV13	14
CAWTTGTANSPLHF	TRBJ1-6	TRBV30	14
CASSPTAGESYEQYF	TRBJ2-7	TRBV5-4	15
CASSPQWAGVEQFF	TRBJ2-1	TRBV7-2	14
CASSFLRGESTEAFF	TRBJ1-1	TRBV28	15
CASSLRGRTVVEKLFF	TRBJ1-4	TRBV28	16
CASRRTGGTEAFF	TRBJ1-1	TRBV11-1	13
CASSLGTGNTIYF	TRBJ1-3	TRBV7-2	13
CASSWGIRTSPQYF	TRBJ2-5	TRBV28	14
CASKLLQGYNSPLHF	TRBJ1-6	TRBV27	15
CASSFGATGELYEQYF	TRBJ2-7	TRBV7-9	16
CASSIWPSETQYF	TRBJ2-5	TRBV19	13
CASSPGTVSGNTIYF	TRBJ1-3	TRBV9	15
CASSRRQGRQETQYF	TRBJ2-5	TRBV7-2	15
CASSLVALSYETQYF	TRBJ2-5	TRBV7-2	15
CASSGQNTNYGYTF	TRBJ1-2	TRBV6-6	14
CASSYSGGRQPQHF	TRBJ1-5	TRBV6-6	14
CASSANRNYGYTF	TRBJ1-2	TRBV6-4	13
CASSSSGDRGYEQYF	TRBJ2-7	TRBV5-6	15
CASKGTVSYNSPLHF	TRBJ1-6	TRBV28	15
CAISGGQGPYEQYF	TRBJ2-7	TRBV10-3	14
CASPSPNTGELFF	TRBJ2-2	TRBV28	13
CASSSLGGRNTEAFF	TRBJ1-1	TRBV6-5	15
CASSLMKGAGTEAFF	TRBJ1-1	TRBV5-1	15
CASSYSRGIYTEAFF	TRBJ1-1	TRBV6-5	15
CASSEREGDTGELFF	TRBJ2-2	TRBV2	15
CASSSGQPENYGYTF	TRBJ1-2	TRBV6-6	15
CASSPGPGTGELFF	TRBJ2-2	TRBV7-9	14
CASSLALAEQETQYF	TRBJ2-5	TRBV5-1	15
CASSLRQGGTGELFF	TRBJ2-2	TRBV5-1	15
CASSNQGWRTGELFF	TRBJ2-2	TRBV19	15
CASRNRVATNEKLFF	TRBJ1-4	TRBV19	15
CASSQEGRVGGEQYF	TRBJ2-7	TRBV4-1	15
CSVEGLAGAVNEQFF	TRBJ2-1	TRBV29-1	15
CASSILGDRGPGGFYEQYF	TRBJ2-7	TRBV19	19
CASTPGGGETQYF	TRBJ2-5	TRBV28	13
CASSHTGINGHEQYF	TRBJ2-7	TRBV6-1	15
CASSVGTGTYEQYF	TRBJ2-7	TRBV9	14
CAWNGKGQGAYEQYF	TRBJ2-7	TRBV30	15
CASSSWTISSGNTIYF	TRBJ1-3	TRBV7-2	16
CASSQDTGSTETQYF	TRBJ2-5	TRBV4-3	15
CASSSYRDRDYEQYF	TRBJ2-7	TRBV11-2	15
CASNSAGSTGELFF	TRBJ2-2	TRBV19	14
CASSPGFGENSPLHF	TRBJ1-6	TRBV5-1	15
CASSFDRDTEAFF	TRBJ1-1	TRBV11-2	13
CASSLGGGHNQPQHF	TRBJ1-5	TRBV7-2	15
CASGLEGPREQYF	TRBJ2-7	TRBV12-5	13
CASSPSGSSYNEQFF	TRBJ2-1	TRBV5-1	15
CSLYTDTQYF	TRBJ2-3	TRBV20-1	10